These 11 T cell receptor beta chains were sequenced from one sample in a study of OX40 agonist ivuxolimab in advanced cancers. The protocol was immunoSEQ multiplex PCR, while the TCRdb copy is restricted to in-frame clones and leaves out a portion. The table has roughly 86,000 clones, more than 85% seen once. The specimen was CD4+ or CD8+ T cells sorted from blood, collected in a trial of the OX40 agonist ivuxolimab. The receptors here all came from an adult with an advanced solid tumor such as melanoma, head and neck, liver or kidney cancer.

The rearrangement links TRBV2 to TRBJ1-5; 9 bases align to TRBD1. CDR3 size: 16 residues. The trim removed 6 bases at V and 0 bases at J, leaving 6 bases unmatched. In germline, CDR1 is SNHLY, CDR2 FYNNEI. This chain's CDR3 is CASRGTGQYSNQPQHF. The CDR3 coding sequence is TGTGCCAGCAGGGGGACAGGGCAATATAGCAATCAGCCCCAGCATTTT.

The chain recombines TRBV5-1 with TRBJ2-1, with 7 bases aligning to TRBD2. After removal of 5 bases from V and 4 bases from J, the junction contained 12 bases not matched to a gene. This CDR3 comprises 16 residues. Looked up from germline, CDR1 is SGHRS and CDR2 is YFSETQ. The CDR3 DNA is TGCGCCAGCAGACCCTCTACTAGCGAAGATTACAATGAGCAGTTCTTC. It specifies CASRPSTSEDYNEQFF. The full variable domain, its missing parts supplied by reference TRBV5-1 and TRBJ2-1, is KAGVTQTPRYLIKTRGQQVTLSCSPISGHRSVSWYQQTPGQGLQFLFEYFSETQRNKGNFPGRFSGRQFSNSRSEMNVSTLELGDSALYLCASRPSTSEDYNEQFFGPGTRLTVL.

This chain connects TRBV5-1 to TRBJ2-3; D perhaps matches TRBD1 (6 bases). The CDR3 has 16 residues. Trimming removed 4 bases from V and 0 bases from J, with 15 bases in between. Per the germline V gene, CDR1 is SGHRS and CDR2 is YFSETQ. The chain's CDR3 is CASSALTGWSTDTQYF. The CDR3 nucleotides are TGCGCCAGCAGCGCCCTCACAGGGTGGAGCACAGATACGCAGTATTTT.

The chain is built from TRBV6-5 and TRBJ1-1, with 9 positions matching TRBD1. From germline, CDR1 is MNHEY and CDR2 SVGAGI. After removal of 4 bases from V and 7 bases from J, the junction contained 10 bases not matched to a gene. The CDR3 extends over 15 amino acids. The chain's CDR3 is CASSSPTGGRNEAFF. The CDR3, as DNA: TGTGCCAGCAGTTCCCCGACAGGGGGACGTAATGAAGCTTTCTTT.

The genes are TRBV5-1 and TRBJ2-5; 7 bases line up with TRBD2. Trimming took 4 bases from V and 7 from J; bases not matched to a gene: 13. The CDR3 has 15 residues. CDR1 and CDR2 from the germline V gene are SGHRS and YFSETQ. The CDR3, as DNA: TGCGCCAGCAGCCCCGACTATGGACCGGGAGGGACCCAGTACTTC. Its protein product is CASSPDYGPGGTQYF.

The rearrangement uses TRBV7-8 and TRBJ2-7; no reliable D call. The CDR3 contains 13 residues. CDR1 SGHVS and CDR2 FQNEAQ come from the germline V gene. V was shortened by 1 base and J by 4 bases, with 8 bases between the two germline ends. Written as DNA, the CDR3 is TGTGCCAGCAGCTTAGGCAGGTCATACGAGCAGTACTTC. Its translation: CASSLGRSYEQYF. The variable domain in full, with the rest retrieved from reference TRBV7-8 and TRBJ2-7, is GAGVSQSPRYKVAKRGQDVALRCDPISGHVSLFWYQQALGQGPEFLTYFQNEAQLDKSGLPSDRFFAERPEGSVSTLKIQRTQQEDSAVYLCASSLGRSYEQYFGPGTRLTVT.

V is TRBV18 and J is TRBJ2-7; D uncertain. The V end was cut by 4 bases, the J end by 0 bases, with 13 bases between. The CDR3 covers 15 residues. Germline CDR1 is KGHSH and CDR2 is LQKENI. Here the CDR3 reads CASSLEHESSYEQYF. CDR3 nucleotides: TGTGCCAGCTCACTAGAACATGAGAGCTCCTACGAGCAGTACTTC.

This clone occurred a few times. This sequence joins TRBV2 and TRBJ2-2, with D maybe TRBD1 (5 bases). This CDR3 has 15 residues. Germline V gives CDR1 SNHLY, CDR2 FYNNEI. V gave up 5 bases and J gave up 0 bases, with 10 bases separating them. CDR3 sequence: CASSPDRTNTGELFF. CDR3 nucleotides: TGTGCCAGCAGTCCCGACAGAACGAACACCGGGGAGCTGTTTTTT. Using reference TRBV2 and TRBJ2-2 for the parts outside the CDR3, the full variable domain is EPEVTQTPSHQVTQMGQEVILRCVPISNHLYFYWYRQILGQKVEFLVSFYNNEISEKSEIFDDQFSVERPDGSNFTLKIRSTKLEDSAMYFCASSPDRTNTGELFFGEGSRLTVL.

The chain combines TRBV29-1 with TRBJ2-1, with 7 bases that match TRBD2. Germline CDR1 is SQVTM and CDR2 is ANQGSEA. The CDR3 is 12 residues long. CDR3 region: CSGGSSYNEQFF. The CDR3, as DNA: TGCTCCGGCGGGAGCTCCTACAATGAGCAGTTCTTC.

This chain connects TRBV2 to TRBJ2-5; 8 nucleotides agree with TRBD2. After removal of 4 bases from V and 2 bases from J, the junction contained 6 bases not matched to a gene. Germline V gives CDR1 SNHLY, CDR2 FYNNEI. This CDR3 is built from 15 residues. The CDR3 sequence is CASSGRTSWQETQYF. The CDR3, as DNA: TGTGCCAGCAGTGGGAGGACTAGCTGGCAAGAGACCCAGTACTTC.

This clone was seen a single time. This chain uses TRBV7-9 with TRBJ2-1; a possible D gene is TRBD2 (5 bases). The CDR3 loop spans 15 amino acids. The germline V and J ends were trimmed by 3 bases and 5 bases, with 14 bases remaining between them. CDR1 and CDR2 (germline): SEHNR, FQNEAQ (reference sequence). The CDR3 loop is CASSLAWTTNNEQFF. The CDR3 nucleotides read TGTGCCAGCAGCTTGGCCTGGACGACTAACAATGAGCAGTTCTTC.